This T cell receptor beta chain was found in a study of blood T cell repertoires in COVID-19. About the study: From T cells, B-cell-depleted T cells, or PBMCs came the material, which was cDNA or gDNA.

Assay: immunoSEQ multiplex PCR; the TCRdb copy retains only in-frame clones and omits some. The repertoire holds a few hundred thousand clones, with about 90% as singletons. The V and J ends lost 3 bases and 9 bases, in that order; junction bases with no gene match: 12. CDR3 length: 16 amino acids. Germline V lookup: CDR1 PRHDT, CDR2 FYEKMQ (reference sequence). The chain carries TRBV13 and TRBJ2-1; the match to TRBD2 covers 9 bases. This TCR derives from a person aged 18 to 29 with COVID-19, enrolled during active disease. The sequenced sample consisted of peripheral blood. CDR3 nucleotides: TGTGCCAGCAGCTTGGCACTAGCGGGTCCTTTGGGTGAGCAGTTCTTC. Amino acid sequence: CASSLALAGPLGEQFF. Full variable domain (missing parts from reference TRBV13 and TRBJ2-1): AAGVIQSPRHLIKEKRETATLKCYPIPRHDTVYWYQQGPGQDPQFLISFYEKMQSDKGSIPDRFSAQQFSDYHSELNMSSLELGDSALYFCASSLALAGPLGEQFFGPGTRLTVL.